This TCR beta chain comes out of a study of identical twins. The study's findings and limits: In beta out-of-frame sequences, the excess sharing between twins was weaker. Modeled out-of-frame TCR alpha sharing in monozygotic twins fell below observed levels.

Germline trimming cut 3 bases from V and 0 bases from J; bases unmatched to any gene: 9. Looked up from germline, CDR1 is SGHRS and CDR2 is YFSETQ. The CDR3 runs to 18 residues. Donors uniformly comprised healthy Caucasians. Addition of a universal primer site occurred through template switching, and cDNA carried unique molecular identifiers. Each CDR3 protein is one row after TCRdb ran MiXCR on the 5' RACE reads. The sample contains 570,000 or so distinct CDR3 sequences, roughly 9.9% of which appear only once. At least ten counts were recorded for this clonotype. Antigen specificity is unknown. These data were also reused for a study on yellow fever vaccine responses in identical twins.

The J gene is TRBJ2-1, the V gene TRBV5-1; 10 positions match TRBD2. This sequence was found in a woman younger than 30 in good health. The sample comprised PBMCs. CDR3 sequence (DNA): TGCGCCAGCAGCTGGAGCGGGGGGGAACAGAGCTCCTACAATGAGCAGTTCTTC. Its translation: CASSWSGGEQSSYNEQFF.